The rows below give T cell receptor beta chains drawn from one sample of a study of shared clonotypes between healthy human individuals. Sequencing was performed with immunoSEQ multiplex PCR; in TCRdb, only in-frame clones are kept and a portion is missing. The sample consists of roughly 530,000 clones, 90% to 97% of them appearing once. The sequenced sample was naive CD4+ T cells sorted from blood. Every receptor here comes from a woman in her thirties in good health. Both conserved end residues are part of each CDR3.

v_gene: TRBV28; CDR3aa: CASSFVTGETQYF
v_gene: TRBV5-1; CDR3aa: CASSLYGQNTGELFF
v_gene: TRBV28; CDR3aa: CASQVGGRAYEQYF
v_gene: TRBV6-6; CDR3aa: CASSYDAGVGELFF
v_gene: TRBV29-1; CDR3aa: CSVGGVNQPQHF
v_gene: TRBV7-6; CDR3aa: CASSLQGSSTDTQYF
v_gene: TRBV18; CDR3aa: CASSPFSHGLGANVLTF
v_gene: TRBV4-1; CDR3aa: CASSQVAGGNEKLFF
v_gene: TRBV5-1; CDR3aa: CASSSGQAAGITQYF
v_gene: TRBV11-2; CDR3aa: CASSSRGEGYNEQFF
v_gene: TRBV18; CDR3aa: CASSPRGDHSYNEQFF
v_gene: TRBV5-1; CDR3aa: CASSLGIRGNTEAFF
v_gene: TRBV27; CDR3aa: CASILRAGGFYEQYF
v_gene: TRBV19; CDR3aa: CASSPWDYKETQYF
v_gene: TRBV7-2; CDR3aa: CASSISQGYEQYF
v_gene: TRBV10-2; CDR3aa: CASSLQGGETGNTIYF
v_gene: TRBV4-1; CDR3aa: CASSQTSRFYNEQFF
v_gene: TRBV18; CDR3aa: CASSAQGSHYEQYF
v_gene: TRBV18; CDR3aa: CASSPGQGAAPPTDTQYF
v_gene: TRBV19; CDR3aa: CASRNPGTGNTEAFF
v_gene: TRBV4-1; CDR3aa: CASSHLTVPNEKLFF
v_gene: TRBV5-1; CDR3aa: CASSLWGGVNIQYF
v_gene: TRBV28; CDR3aa: CASSFFLFRTVDTEAFF
v_gene: TRBV4-1; CDR3aa: CASSQEKWGLAGGTDTQYF
v_gene: TRBV14; CDR3aa: CASSLTWDQPQHF
v_gene: TRBV5-1; CDR3aa: CASSLRVLETQYF
v_gene: TRBV19; CDR3aa: CASSPTTSALNEQFF
v_gene: TRBV29-1; CDR3aa: CSVSGQGAGNTIYF
v_gene: TRBV5-6; CDR3aa: CASSSSGTSRNEQFF
v_gene: TRBV28; CDR3aa: CASSFQGQHYGYTF
v_gene: TRBV30; CDR3aa: CAEGLAGGSEQYF
v_gene: TRBV10-2; CDR3aa: CASSPTADTQYF
v_gene: TRBV9; CDR3aa: CASSVGAGQETQYF
v_gene: TRBV6-4; CDR3aa: CASSDSADTQYF
v_gene: TRBV30; CDR3aa: CAWRARGVTYNEQFF
v_gene: TRBV21-1; CDR3aa: CASSDRQGASQPQHF
v_gene: TRBV5-1; CDR3aa: CASSFLVGGPENEQFF
v_gene: TRBV2; CDR3aa: CASSVVQETQYF
v_gene: TRBV2; CDR3aa: CASRLVSGEQFF
v_gene: TRBV29-1; CDR3aa: CSVGGTAYGYTF
v_gene: TRBV6-7; CDR3aa: CASSLRDTYEQYF
v_gene: TRBV5-4; CDR3aa: CASSGRDRAVQNTEAFF
v_gene: TRBV5-1; CDR3aa: CASSPGQGGNQPQHF
v_gene: TRBV2; CDR3aa: CAGGALSYEQYF
v_gene: TRBV29-1; CDR3aa: CSVDPIGSGSLSYEQYF
v_gene: TRBV4-1; CDR3aa: CASSPGRANYGYTF
v_gene: TRBV2; CDR3aa: CASSEAFGQANALYNEQFF
v_gene: TRBV19; CDR3aa: CASSQPGDTDSYEQYF
v_gene: TRBV7-9; CDR3aa: CASNRGRETYNEQFF
v_gene: TRBV4-1; CDR3aa: CASSQLLSRGRHNEQFF
v_gene: TRBV11-2; CDR3aa: CASRGQVNTGELFF
v_gene: TRBV27; CDR3aa: CASSISGTSIYEQFF
v_gene: TRBV27; CDR3aa: CASSPSLGSSYEQYF